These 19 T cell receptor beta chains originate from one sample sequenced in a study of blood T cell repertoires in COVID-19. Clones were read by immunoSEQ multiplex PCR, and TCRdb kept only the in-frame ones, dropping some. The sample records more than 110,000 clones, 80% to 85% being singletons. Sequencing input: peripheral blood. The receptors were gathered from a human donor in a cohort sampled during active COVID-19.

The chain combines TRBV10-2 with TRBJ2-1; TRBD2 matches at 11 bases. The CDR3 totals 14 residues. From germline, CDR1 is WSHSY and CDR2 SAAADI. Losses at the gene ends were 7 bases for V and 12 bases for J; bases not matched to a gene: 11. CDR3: CASMGSGGAQGQFF. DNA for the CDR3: TGCGCCAGCATGGGTAGCGGGGGGGCCCAGGGGCAGTTCTTC.

CDR3 amino acids: CASSQEAGGPAKYF. In DNA form, the CDR3 reads TGTGCCAGCAGCCAAGAGGCAGGGGGGCCCGCCAAGTACTTC. The V and J genes are TRBV3-1 (or the pseudogene TRBV3-2) and TRBJ2-5; a weak D match, TRBD1 (7 bases). CDR1 and CDR2 from the germline V gene are LGHDT and YNNKEL (reference sequence). V was trimmed by 0 bases and J by 12 bases, leaving 17 bases between them. The CDR3 is 14 residues long.

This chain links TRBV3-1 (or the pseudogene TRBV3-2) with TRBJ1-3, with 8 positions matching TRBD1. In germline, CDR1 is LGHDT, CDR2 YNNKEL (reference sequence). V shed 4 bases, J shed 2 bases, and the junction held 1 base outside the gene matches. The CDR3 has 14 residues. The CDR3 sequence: CASSLQGAGNTIYF. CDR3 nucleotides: TGTGCCAGCAGCCTACAGGGGGCTGGAAACACCATATATTTT.

In nucleotides, the CDR3 is TGCGCCAGCAGCTTGGAGGCCGACCGGGGTCAGCCCCAGCATTTT. This translates into CASSLEADRGQPQHF. This rearrangement joins TRBV5-1 to TRBJ1-5; D not resolved. V was cut by 0 bases and J by 6 bases, with 13 bases left in between. CDR1 SGHRS and CDR2 YFSETQ come from the germline V gene. CDR3 length equals 15 residues.

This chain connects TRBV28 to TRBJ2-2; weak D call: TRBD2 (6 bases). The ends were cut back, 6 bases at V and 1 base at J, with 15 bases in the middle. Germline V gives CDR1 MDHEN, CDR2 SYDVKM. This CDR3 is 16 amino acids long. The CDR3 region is CASSTPGRGNTGELFF. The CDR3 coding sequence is TGTGCCAGCAGCACTCCGGGGCGGGGGAACACCGGGGAGCTGTTTTTT.

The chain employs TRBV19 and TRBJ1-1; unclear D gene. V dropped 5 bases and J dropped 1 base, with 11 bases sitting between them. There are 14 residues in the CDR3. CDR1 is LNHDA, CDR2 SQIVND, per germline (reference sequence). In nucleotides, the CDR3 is TGTGCCAGTAGTCCCCGACTCGCGAACACTGAAGCTTTCTTT. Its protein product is CASSPRLANTEAFF.

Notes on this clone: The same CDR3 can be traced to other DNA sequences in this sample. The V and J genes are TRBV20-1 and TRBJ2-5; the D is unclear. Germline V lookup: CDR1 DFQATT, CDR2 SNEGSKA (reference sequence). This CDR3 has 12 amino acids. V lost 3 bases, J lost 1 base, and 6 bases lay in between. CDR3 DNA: TGCAGTGCTAGTTCGGGCCAAGAGACCCAGTACTTC. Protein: CSASSGQETQYF.

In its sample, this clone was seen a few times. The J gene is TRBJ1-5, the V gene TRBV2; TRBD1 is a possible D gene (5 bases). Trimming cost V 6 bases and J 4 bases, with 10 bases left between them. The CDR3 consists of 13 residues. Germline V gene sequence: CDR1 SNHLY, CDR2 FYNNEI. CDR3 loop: CASRRQSNQPQHF. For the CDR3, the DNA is TGTGCCAGCAGGAGACAGAGTAATCAGCCCCAGCATTTT.

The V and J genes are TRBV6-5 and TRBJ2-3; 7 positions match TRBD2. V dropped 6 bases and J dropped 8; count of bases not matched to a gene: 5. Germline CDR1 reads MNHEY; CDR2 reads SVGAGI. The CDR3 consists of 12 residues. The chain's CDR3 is CASSAGVGTQYF. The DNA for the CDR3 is TGTGCCAGCAGCGCGGGGGTGGGTACGCAGTATTTT.

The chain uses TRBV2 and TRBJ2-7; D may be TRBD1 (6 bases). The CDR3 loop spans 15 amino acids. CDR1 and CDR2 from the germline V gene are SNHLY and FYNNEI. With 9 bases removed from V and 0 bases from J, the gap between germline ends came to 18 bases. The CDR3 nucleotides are TGTGCCAGTTTTACTAGGGGGACCAGCTCCTACGAGCAGTACTTC. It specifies CASFTRGTSSYEQYF.

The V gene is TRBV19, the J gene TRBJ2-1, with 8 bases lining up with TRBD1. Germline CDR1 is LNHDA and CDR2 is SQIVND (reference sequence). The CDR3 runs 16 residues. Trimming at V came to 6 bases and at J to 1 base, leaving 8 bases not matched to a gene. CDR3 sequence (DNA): TGTGCCAGTAGCCTTTTCCGACAGGGGTCCTACAATGAGCAGTTCTTC. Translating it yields CASSLFRQGSYNEQFF. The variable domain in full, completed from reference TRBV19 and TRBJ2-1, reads DGGITQSPKYLFRKEGQNVTLSCEQNLNHDAMYWYRQDPGQGLRLIYYSQIVNDFQKGDIAEGYSVSREKKESFPLTVTSAQKNPTAFYLCASSLFRQGSYNEQFFGPGTRLTVL.

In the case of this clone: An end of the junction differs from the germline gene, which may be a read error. The CDR3, as DNA: TGTGCCAGCAGCCCAGGGGGAATCACCATATATTTT. It encodes CASSPGGITIYF. V usage is TRBV7-9 and J usage is TRBJ1-3; 7 bases agree with TRBD1. The length of the CDR3 is 12 residues. Germline lookup yields CDR1 SEHNR and CDR2 FQNEAQ (reference sequence). The whole variable domain, filled in from reference TRBV7-9 and TRBJ1-3, reads DTGVSQNPRHKITKRGQNVTFRCDPISEHNRLYWYRQTLGQGPEFLTYFQNEAQLEKSRLLSDRFSAERPKGSFSTLEIQRTEQGDSAMYLCASSPGGITIYFGEGSWLTVV.

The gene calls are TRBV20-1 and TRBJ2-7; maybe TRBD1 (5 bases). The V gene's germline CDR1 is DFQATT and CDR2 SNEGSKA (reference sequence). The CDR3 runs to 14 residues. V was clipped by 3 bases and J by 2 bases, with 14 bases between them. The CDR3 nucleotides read TGCAGTGCTAGTAAAGGAAGGGGCACCTACGAGCAGTACTTC. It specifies CSASKGRGTYEQYF.

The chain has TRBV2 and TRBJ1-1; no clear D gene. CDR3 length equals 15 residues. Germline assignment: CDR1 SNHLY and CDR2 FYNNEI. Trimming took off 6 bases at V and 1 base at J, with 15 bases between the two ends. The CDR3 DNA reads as TGTGCCAGCAGCCTCTTGGGCCAGACGAACACTGAAGCTTTCTTT. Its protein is CASSLLGQTNTEAFF.

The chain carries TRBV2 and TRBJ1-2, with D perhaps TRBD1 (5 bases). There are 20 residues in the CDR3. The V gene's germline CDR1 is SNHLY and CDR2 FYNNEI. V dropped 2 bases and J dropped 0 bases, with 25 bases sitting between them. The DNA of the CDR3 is TGTGCCAGCAGTGAATTCGGGGCATTTGGGGGGGGTACGACTAACTATGGCTACACCTTC. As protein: CASSEFGAFGGGTTNYGYTF.

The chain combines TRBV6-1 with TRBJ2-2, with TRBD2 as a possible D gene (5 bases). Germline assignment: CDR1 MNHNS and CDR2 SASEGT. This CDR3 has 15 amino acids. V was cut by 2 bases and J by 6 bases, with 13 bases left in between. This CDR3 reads CASSELAFGAGELFF. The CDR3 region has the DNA TGTGCCAGCAGTGAACTTGCCTTCGGGGCCGGGGAGCTGTTTTTT.

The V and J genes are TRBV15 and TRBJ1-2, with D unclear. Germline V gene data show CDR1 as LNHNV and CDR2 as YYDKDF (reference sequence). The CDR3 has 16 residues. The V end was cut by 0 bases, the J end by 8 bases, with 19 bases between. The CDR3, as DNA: TGTGCCACCAGCAGAGATCCTGGGCAGCAGATTCGGGGCTACACCTTC. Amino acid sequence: CATSRDPGQQIRGYTF.

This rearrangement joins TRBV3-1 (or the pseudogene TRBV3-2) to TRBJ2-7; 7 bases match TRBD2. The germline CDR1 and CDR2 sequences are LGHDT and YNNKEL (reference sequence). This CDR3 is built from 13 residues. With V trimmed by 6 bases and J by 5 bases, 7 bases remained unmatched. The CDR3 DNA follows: TGTGCCAGCAGGACGGGGGGAACCCACGAGCAGTACTTC. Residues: CASRTGGTHEQYF.

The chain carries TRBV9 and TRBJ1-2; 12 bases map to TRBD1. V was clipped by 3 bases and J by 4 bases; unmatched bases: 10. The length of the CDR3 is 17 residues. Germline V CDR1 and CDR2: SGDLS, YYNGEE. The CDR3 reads CASSGPGQGAGSYGYTF. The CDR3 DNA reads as TGTGCCAGCAGCGGTCCGGGACAGGGGGCGGGTAGCTATGGCTACACCTTC.